This note documents a single TCR beta chain sequence. This specimen comes from a study of identical twins. CDR1 and CDR2 (germline): MDHEN, SYDVKM. The CDR3 contains 15 residues. The V segment lost 3 bases and the J segment 5 bases; nucleotides outside the gene matches: 4. TCRdb processed the 5' RACE reads anew with MiXCR; each CDR3 protein has one entry. The table lists some 500,000 distinct CDR3 sequences, about 13% of them singletons. This same sample was also part of a study on yellow fever vaccine responses in identical twins.

The rearrangement joins TRBV28 to TRBJ2-1, with 10 bases matching TRBD2. Sequenced material: CD4+ T cells sorted from blood. The origin of this receptor is a woman aged 18-29 years in good health. The CDR3 region is CASSFLLAGNNEQFF. In DNA, the CDR3 is TGTGCCAGCAGTTTCCTACTAGCGGGAAACAATGAGCAGTTCTTC.